Each of the 17 T cell receptor beta chains below was sequenced from the same sample in a study of T cell repertoires in cytomegalovirus infection. TCRdb re-analysed the reads in MiXCR, keeping a single row per CDR3 protein. Of some 240,000 distinct CDR3 sequences in the sample, about 17% are singletons; the top ten hold around half. Sample: CD8+ T cells from PBMCs. Receptors originate from a human donor in good health (CMV status not recorded). Some clones in this sample may be carry-over from other donors' samples.

The gene calls are TRBV20-1 and TRBJ2-3, with D tentatively TRBD1 (5 bases). The CDR3 consists of 16 residues. Germline CDR1 DFQATT, CDR2 SNEGSKA (reference sequence). The ends were cut back, 6 bases at V and 0 bases at J, with 19 bases in the middle. The CDR3 spells CSAPRGQSLSTDTQYF. The CDR3 nucleotides are TGCAGTGCACCGAGAGGACAATCTTTAAGCACAGATACGCAGTATTTT.

This clonotype has a handful of counts. V usage is TRBV6-5 and J usage is TRBJ2-1; unclear D gene. Germline V gene data show CDR1 as MNHEY and CDR2 as SVGAGI. This CDR3 has 13 residues. The germline V and J ends were trimmed by 6 bases and 6 bases, with 12 bases remaining between them. This CDR3 reads CASSHPPPNEQFF. The CDR3 nucleotides are TGTGCCAGCAGCCACCCTCCCCCCAATGAGCAGTTCTTC.

V is TRBV4-3 and J is TRBJ2-3, with no clear D. The CDR3 covers 15 residues. V was clipped by 0 bases and J by 3 bases, with 10 bases between them. The germline V gene has CDR1 LGHNA and CDR2 YSLEER. The CDR3 region has the DNA TGCGCCAGCAGCCAAGAGTGGCGGCCTACAGATACGCAGTATTTT. This sequence encodes CASSQEWRPTDTQYF.

This clonotype was seen a few times. The rearrangement joins TRBV9 to TRBJ2-1, with 9 bases that match TRBD2. The CDR3 loop spans 15 amino acids. The germline V gene has CDR1 SGDLS and CDR2 YYNGEE. Germline trimming cut 1 base from V and 7 bases from J; bases unmatched to any gene: 6. CDR3 amino acids: CASSVYAGGPNEQFF. As DNA, the CDR3 is TGTGCCAGCAGCGTATATGCGGGGGGGCCTAATGAGCAGTTCTTC.

This clonotype was detected ten times or more. This rearrangement joins TRBV28 to TRBJ1-1; 9 bases align to TRBD1. The CDR3 spans 15 residues. Germline values: CDR1 MDHEN, CDR2 SYDVKM. The V and J ends lost 5 bases and 3 bases, in that order; junction bases with no gene match: 7. Here the CDR3 reads CASSATGGWDTEAFF. The CDR3 nucleotides are TGTGCCAGCAGTGCCACAGGGGGCTGGGACACTGAAGCTTTCTTT.

This clonotype was seen only a few times. This chain connects TRBV28 to TRBJ2-2, with D perhaps TRBD1 (6 bases). The CDR3 sequence is 16 residues long. CDR1 and CDR2 from the germline V gene are MDHEN and SYDVKM. Trimming took 8 bases from V and 4 from J, leaving 20 bases between them. CDR3 protein: CASGITGKLRTGELFF. DNA of the CDR3: TGTGCCAGCGGTATAACAGGGAAATTACGCACCGGGGAGCTGTTTTTT.

This clonotype was seen at least ten times. The chain couples TRBV7-9 to TRBJ2-7; 7 nucleotides match TRBD1. J was trimmed by 2 bases and V by 5 bases; bases with no gene match: 9. The length of the CDR3 is 15 residues. CDR1 is SEHNR and CDR2 is FQNEAQ in the germline V gene (reference sequence). Here the CDR3 DNA reads TGTGCCAGCAGCGCTAGGGCCGACAGGGCCTACGAGCAGTACTTC. Translation: CASSARADRAYEQYF.

This clonotype has at least ten counts. The chain combines TRBV7-6 with TRBJ2-2; 7 bases are shared with TRBD2. Unmatched junction bases numbered 9, after V lost 5 bases and J lost 0 bases. The V gene's germline CDR1 is SGHVS and CDR2 FNYEAQ. CDR3 length: 17 amino acids. The CDR3 DNA reads TGTGCCAGCAGCGGAACCCCTGGGGGGGCGAACACCGGGGAGCTGTTTTTT. Translated, it gives CASSGTPGGANTGELFF.

This clonotype was seen ten or more times. V and J are TRBV12-3 or TRBV12-4 and TRBJ2-1, with D possibly called TRBD1 or TRBD2 (5 bases each). The CDR3 runs to 15 residues. Trimming stripped 6 bases from V and 5 bases from J, with 17 bases between. DNA of the CDR3: TGTGCCAGCAGGGGACGGGCCGTGAGGGACAATGAGCAGTTCTTC. It is translated as CASRGRAVRDNEQFF.

The chain carries TRBV2 and TRBJ2-7; D remains ambiguous. CDR3 length equals 14 residues. Germline assignment: CDR1 SNHLY and CDR2 FYNNEI. Trimming took off 7 bases at V and 1 base at J, with 14 bases between the two ends. Here the CDR3 DNA reads TGTGCCAGCATGGGTAGCTTTGGATCCTACGAGCAGTACTTC. This encodes CASMGSFGSYEQYF.

This clonotype came up many times. This rearrangement joins TRBV29-1 to TRBJ2-7, with 10 bases identical to TRBD1. The CDR3 runs to 17 residues. Germline-derived CDR1 and CDR2 are SQVTM and ANQGSEA. V dropped 1 base and J dropped 3; count of bases not matched to a gene: 12. The chain's CDR3 is CSVEVLTDRGRSYEQYF. CDR3 in DNA: TGCAGCGTTGAAGTTCTAACGGACAGGGGGAGAAGCTACGAGCAGTACTTC.

This clonotype turned up a few times. The genes are TRBV19 and TRBJ1-1; 8 nucleotides agree with TRBD1. In germline, CDR1 is LNHDA, CDR2 SQIVND (reference sequence). The J segment lost 1 base and the V segment lost 3 bases, leaving 1 base of the junction unmatched. The CDR3 is 14 amino acids. The CDR3 here is CASSIGTGNTEAFF. The CDR3 nucleotides read TGTGCCAGTAGTATTGGGACAGGGAACACTGAAGCTTTCTTT.

This clonotype was recorded many times. This sequence joins TRBV7-9 and TRBJ2-7; 11 bases line up with TRBD1. Germline values: CDR1 SEHNR, CDR2 FQNEAQ (reference sequence). The CDR3 extends over 16 amino acids. With V trimmed by 4 bases and J by 3 bases, 8 bases remained unmatched. The CDR3 sequence is CASSSSGQGVVYEQYF. The CDR3 coding sequence is TGTGCCAGCAGCTCATCGGGACAGGGGGTGGTCTACGAGCAGTACTTC.

The chain carries TRBV5-1 and TRBJ2-1, with D perhaps TRBD2 (6 bases). The CDR3 is 14 amino acids. From germline, CDR1 is SGHRS and CDR2 YFSETQ. With 5 bases removed from V and 5 bases from J, the gap between germline ends came to 14 bases. CDR3: CASSPYPGDNEQFF. CDR3 coding DNA: TGCGCCAGCAGTCCCTACCCGGGGGACAATGAGCAGTTCTTC.

Only a few counts were recorded for this clonotype. The chain couples TRBV7-2 to TRBJ1-2; D is unclear. The V end was cut by 4 bases, the J end by 5 bases, with 14 bases between. This CDR3 is built from 14 residues. Germline V gene sequence: CDR1 SGHTA, CDR2 FQGNSA. The CDR3 is CASSSLPDGYGYTF. The CDR3 DNA reads as TGTGCCAGCAGCTCGCTTCCGGACGGGTATGGCTACACCTTC.

This clonotype was counted between two and nine times. The CDR3 does not close with the conserved phenylalanine or tryptophan, likely indicating a read error. Because the CDR3's place on the DNA is in doubt, the DNA is left out and the CDR3 is given as listed by TCRdb. V gene TRBV29-1 combines with J gene TRBJ2-1; the table's D call TRBD1 went unverified against the DNA. The CDR3 length is 10 residues, termini included. Per the germline V gene, CDR1 is SQVTM and CDR2 is ANQGSEA. The CDR3 sequence: CSVEEYPTPL.

This clonotype has more than one count but fewer than ten. This chain links TRBV29-1 with TRBJ2-5; D not certain. This CDR3 is built from 11 residues. V was shortened by 1 base and J by 3 bases, with 3 bases between the two germline ends. Looked up from germline, CDR1 is SQVTM and CDR2 is ANQGSEA. For the CDR3, the DNA is TGCAGCGTTGAAGGGGAAGAGACCCAGTACTTC. Protein sequence: CSVEGEETQYF.